This TCR beta chain was identified during a study of identical twins. Turning to this clonotype: Its specificity is unknown.

MiXCR, applied by TCRdb to the 5' RACE reads, yields one record per CDR3 protein. The sample carries hundreds of thousands of distinct CDR3 sequences, 21% recorded once. Study-wide points: Twin pairs had excess sharing that was weaker in beta out-of-frame sequences. Twin pairs' shared out-of-frame alpha sequences were enriched in low generation probability.

The CDR3 contains 15 residues. V gave up 4 bases and J gave up 1 base, with 12 bases separating them. Per germline, CDR1 SGHKS and CDR2 YYEKEE (reference sequence). The same data also contributed to another study, on T cells expressing NK-cell markers. That study reports: For roughly 6 donors, the dominant NKG2C+ clonotypes made up about 1.0-7.5% of their CD8+ T cells.

Sequencing was done on a sample of PBMCs. The chain links TRBV5-5 to TRBJ1-5; D is uncertain. This TCR was sampled from a woman in her late teens or twenties in good health. For the CDR3, the DNA is TGTGCCAGCAGCACGCGGAGCGGGAGCAATCAGCCCCAGCATTTT. Translated, it gives CASSTRSGSNQPQHF.